This T cell receptor beta chain was profiled in a study of T cells in Graves' hyperthyroidism and ophthalmopathy. General study findings and limits: Blood also carried most thyroid clonotypes expanded above 0.001.

This clonotype was picked up many times. Antigen: not known. Regions amplified from RNA transcripts were the TCR beta CDR3 regions. The study used the HTBI primer set for a first-round RT-PCR of the TCR CDR3. TCRdb reanalysed the multiplex PCR reads using MiXCR and keeps one entry per CDR3 protein. The sample has fewer than 500,000 distinct CDR3 sequences; roughly 15% are singletons. Uncontrolled infection, other autoimmune disease, pregnancy or lactation disqualified patients from enrolment. The source material was blood. The origin of this receptor is a woman aged 30 to 39 with Graves' ophthalmopathy.

The CDR3 spells CASSFQRGYNEQFF. The CDR3 DNA reads TGTGCCAGCAGTTTCCAGCGGGGATACAATGAGCAGTTCTTC. This chain joins TRBV28 and TRBJ2-1, with 7 bases fitting TRBD2. This CDR3 spans 14 amino acids. Germline-derived CDR1 and CDR2 are MDHEN and SYDVKM. V shed 3 bases and J 4 bases; nucleotides not matched to a gene: 3.